This T cell receptor (beta chain) derives from a study of cytomegalovirus exposure and HLA in healthy donors. The PCR used 60 Vbeta and 13 Jbeta primers. The assay was immunoSEQ multiplex PCR, and TCRdb's table has in-frame clones only and misses some. Among around 50,000 clones listed, just under 85% were seen once. V lost 1 base to trimming and J lost 3 bases, with 24 bases between them. The CDR3 has 20 residues. The germline V gene encodes CDR1 MNHEY and CDR2 SMNVEV (reference sequence). About this clone itself: Its antigen is still unknown.

Points from the study as a whole: Reports indicated that the classifier achieved high specificity and sensitivity in diagnosing cytomegalovirus status.

The V gene is TRBV27, the J gene TRBJ2-2, with D possibly TRBD1 on 5 matching bases. This TCR was recovered from a man aged 35 to 55 in good health and CMV-seronegative. Specimen: PBMCs. Here the CDR3 reads CASSLYKLFSARADTGELFF. The CDR3 bases are TGTGCCAGCAGTTTATATAAGCTTTTTTCTGCCAGGGCGGACACCGGGGAGCTGTTTTTT.